The 32 T cell receptor beta chains reported below all come from one sample, sequenced in a study of PD-1 blockade in classical Hodgkin lymphoma. Brentuximab vedotin exposure varied, and every patient relapsed after autologous stem cell transplantation. Some clones are missing from TCRdb's copy, which holds only in-frame ones; the method was immunoSEQ multiplex PCR. The sample contains 80,000 to 100,000 clones, over 85% of which appear only once. The sequenced sample was peripheral blood mononuclear cells (PBMCs), obtained at baseline. These receptors came from a human donor with classical Hodgkin lymphoma.

The chain couples TRBV7-8 to TRBJ1-1, with 9 bases lining up with TRBD1. Trimming removed 3 bases from V and 4 bases from J; junction bases left unmatched: 6. CDR1 and CDR2 from the germline V gene are SGHVS and FQNEAQ. The CDR3 contains 15 residues. The CDR3 spells CASSFRDRVFTEAFF. CDR3 nucleotides: TGTGCCAGCAGCTTCCGGGACAGGGTTTTCACTGAAGCTTTCTTT.

The chain links TRBV2 to TRBJ1-5, with 10 bases aligning to TRBD1. The J segment lost 5 bases and the V segment lost 1 base, leaving 8 bases of the junction unmatched. The CDR3 extends over 17 amino acids. The germline V gene has CDR1 SNHLY and CDR2 FYNNEI. CDR3 in amino acids: CASSEGGTGDLYQPQHF. The CDR3 nucleotides are TGTGCCAGCAGTGAAGGGGGGACAGGGGATCTTTATCAGCCCCAGCATTTT.

The J gene is TRBJ1-5, the V gene TRBV19; D ambiguous. Germline CDR1 reads LNHDA; CDR2 reads SQIVND (reference sequence). The CDR3 runs 15 residues. The V gene lost 6 bases and the J gene lost 3 bases, with 15 bases spanning the gap. The CDR3 nucleotides are TGTGCCAGTAGGGTGAAGGAGTCATTCAATCAGCCCCAGCATTTT. Protein sequence: CASRVKESFNQPQHF. The whole variable domain, filled in from reference TRBV19 and TRBJ1-5, reads DGGITQSPKYLFRKEGQNVTLSCEQNLNHDAMYWYRQDPGQGLRLIYYSQIVNDFQKGDIAEGYSVSREKKESFPLTVTSAQKNPTAFYLCASRVKESFNQPQHFGDGTRLSIL.

The chain recombines TRBV7-3 with TRBJ2-6, with 7 nucleotides matching TRBD1. The CDR3 covers 16 residues. Unmatched junction bases numbered 5, after V lost 2 bases and J lost 4 bases. From germline, CDR1 is SGHTA and CDR2 FQGTGA. CDR3 bases: TGTGCCAGCAGCTTATCGACAGGGCACGGGGCCAACGTCCTGACTTTC. Protein product: CASSLSTGHGANVLTF.

The CDR3 spells CASSIGAGGPSPNTDTQYF. CDR3 coding DNA: TGTGCCAGTAGTATAGGAGCGGGAGGGCCCTCCCCTAACACAGATACGCAGTATTTT. The chain employs TRBV19 and TRBJ2-3; 10 bases map to TRBD2. This CDR3 spans 19 amino acids. The V and J ends lost 1 base and 2 bases, in that order; junction bases with no gene match: 12. Germline CDR1 reads LNHDA; CDR2 reads SQIVND (reference sequence). Variable domain in full (rest from reference TRBV19 and TRBJ2-3): DGGITQSPKYLFRKEGQNVTLSCEQNLNHDAMYWYRQDPGQGLRLIYYSQIVNDFQKGDIAEGYSVSREKKESFPLTVTSAQKNPTAFYLCASSIGAGGPSPNTDTQYFGPGTRLTVL.

This clone appeared a single time. The chain links TRBV27 to TRBJ2-5; the match to TRBD2 covers 10 bases. The tail of the sequence fits TRBJ2-7 better, so the J call may be wrong. Per germline, CDR1 MNHEY and CDR2 SMNVEV (reference sequence). The CDR3 length is 17 residues. Written as DNA, the CDR3 is TGTGCCAGCAGTCCGGGACTAGCGACCACAAAATCCTACGAGCAGTACTTC. Translated, it gives CASSPGLATTKSYEQYF.

The genes are TRBV5-1 and TRBJ2-7; TRBD1 matches 7 bases. Germline V gene lookup returns CDR1 SGHRS and CDR2 YFSETQ. The ends lost 2 bases at V and 0 bases at J; junction bases unmatched: 5. The CDR3 spans 15 residues. The CDR3 sequence: CASSFTGAFSYEQYF. In DNA form, the CDR3 reads TGCGCCAGCAGCTTTACAGGGGCCTTCTCCTACGAGCAGTACTTC.

V gene TRBV11-3 combines with J gene TRBJ2-1; 7 bases map to TRBD1. Germline V gene lookup returns CDR1 SGHNT and CDR2 YENEEA. After removal of 5 bases from V and 0 bases from J, the junction contained 4 bases not matched to a gene. The CDR3 is 15 amino acids. CDR3 in amino acids: CASSETGSSYNEQFF. CDR3 in DNA: TGTGCCAGCAGCGAGACAGGGAGCTCCTACAATGAGCAGTTCTTC.

This chain uses TRBV7-2 with TRBJ2-7; 8 bases fit TRBD2. The J segment lost 3 bases and the V segment lost 6 bases, leaving 7 bases of the junction unmatched. The CDR3 contains 14 residues. Germline-derived CDR1 and CDR2 are SGHTA and FQGNSA. CDR3 sequence reads: CASRRTSSGYEQYF. Here the CDR3 DNA reads TGTGCCAGCAGACGGACTAGCAGCGGCTACGAGCAGTACTTC.

The V gene is TRBV5-1, the J gene TRBJ2-6, with 9 bases that match TRBD1. Germline V gene sequence: CDR1 SGHRS, CDR2 YFSETQ. The trim removed 4 bases at V and 0 bases at J, leaving 5 bases unmatched. This CDR3 spans 17 amino acids. CDR3 in amino acids: CASSQGTGSSGANVLTF. The CDR3 coding sequence is TGCGCCAGCAGCCAGGGGACAGGGAGCTCTGGGGCCAACGTCCTGACTTTC.

The V call is TRBV5-4, the J call TRBJ1-1; tentative D call: TRBD1 (5 bases). The ends were cut back, 3 bases at V and 5 bases at J, with 17 bases in the middle. This CDR3 is built from 15 residues. Germline V gene lookup returns CDR1 SGHNT and CDR2 YYREEE (reference sequence). The CDR3 protein is CASSSLRGAATEAFF. CDR3 nucleotide sequence: TGTGCCAGCAGCTCCTTGCGAGGGGCAGCAACTGAAGCTTTCTTT.

This clone has only one observation. V is TRBV2 and J is TRBJ2-5, with TRBD2 identical over 9 bases. Germline loops: CDR1 SNHLY, CDR2 FYNNEI. The CDR3 is made up of 16 amino acids. The J segment lost 8 bases and the V segment lost 10 bases, leaving 20 bases of the junction unmatched. As DNA, the CDR3 is TGTGCCACCGGAGACAGTAGCGGGGGCCTCCGGGATACCCAGTACTTC. This sequence encodes CATGDSSGGLRDTQYF. The variable domain in full, with the rest retrieved from reference TRBV2 and TRBJ2-5, is EPEVTQTPSHQVTQMGQEVILRCVPISNHLYFYWYRQILGQKVEFLVSFYNNEISEKSEIFDDQFSVERPDGSNFTLKIRSTKLEDSAMYFCATGDSSGGLRDTQYFGPGTRLLVL.

The chain carries TRBV27 and TRBJ1-2; D is perhaps TRBD1 (6 bases). Deletions cut 2 bases from V and 5 bases from J, with 12 bases between. CDR3 size: 14 residues. In germline, CDR1 is MNHEY, CDR2 SMNVEV (reference sequence). In DNA, the CDR3 is TGTGCCAGCAGTTTAAACAGGGCAGGGTATGGCTACACCTTC. This gives the protein CASSLNRAGYGYTF.

This chain links TRBV18 with TRBJ2-7, with 8 bases lining up with TRBD1. This CDR3 contains 15 residues. Trimming cost V 6 bases and J 3 bases; bases outside gene matches: 10. Germline lookup yields CDR1 KGHSH and CDR2 LQKENI. The CDR3 is CASSRTGTGNYEQYF. For the CDR3, the DNA is TGTGCCAGCTCGCGGACCGGGACAGGCAACTACGAGCAGTACTTC.

This chain links TRBV9 with TRBJ2-3; either TRBD1 or TRBD2 may supply D (5 bases each). The CDR3 sequence is 15 residues long. Germline-derived CDR1 and CDR2 are SGDLS and YYNGEE. The V end was cut by 4 bases, the J end by 3 bases, with 15 bases between. The CDR3 sequence is CASSPRLGVTDTQYF. CDR3 sequence (DNA): TGTGCCAGCAGCCCTCGTTTGGGGGTGACAGATACGCAGTATTTT.

This rearrangement joins TRBV5-4 to TRBJ2-7; 10 bases align to TRBD2. The V segment lost 4 bases and the J segment 4 bases; nucleotides outside the gene matches: 8. The CDR3 length is 15 residues. Germline-derived CDR1 and CDR2 are SGHNT and YYREEE (reference sequence). CDR3 coding DNA: TGTGCCAGCAGCGGTATAGCGGGAGGTGTTTACGAGCAGTACTTC. Encoded protein: CASSGIAGGVYEQYF.

The V gene is TRBV25-1, the J gene TRBJ2-5; D not resolved. V was shortened by 4 bases and J by 5 bases, with 5 bases between the two germline ends. Germline-derived CDR1 and CDR2 are MGHDK and SYGVNS. The CDR3 loop spans 11 amino acids. CDR3 sequence (DNA): TGTGCCAGCAGTGTTAGGGAGACCCAGTACTTC. Translation gives CASSVRETQYF.

V is TRBV28 and J is TRBJ2-4; 8 positions agree with TRBD1. Trimming at V came to 8 bases and at J to 9 bases, leaving 9 bases not matched to a gene. The CDR3 has 13 residues. The germline V gene encodes CDR1 MDHEN and CDR2 SYDVKM. The CDR3 sequence is CASRQTGEVIQYF. The CDR3 DNA reads as TGTGCCAGCCGACAGACAGGGGAGGTCATTCAGTACTTC.

In DNA, the CDR3 is TGCGCCAGCAGCTTGGCCAGGGGGATCCAAGAGACCCAGTACTTC. Amino acid sequence: CASSLARGIQETQYF. The chain recombines TRBV5-1 with TRBJ2-5; 7 bases map to TRBD1. Germline CDR1 is SGHRS and CDR2 is YFSETQ. V lost 0 bases, J lost 1 base, and 3 bases stayed unmatched. This CDR3 is 15 amino acids long.

V gene TRBV28 combines with J gene TRBJ2-7, with D possibly matching TRBD1 (6 bases). This CDR3 has 15 residues. Germline V gene lookup returns CDR1 MDHEN and CDR2 SYDVKM. Deletions cut 5 bases from V and 7 bases from J, with 21 bases between. CDR3 DNA: TGTGCCAGCAGTCTACCACAGGCAGGGGCTCGGGAGCAGTACTTC. It encodes CASSLPQAGAREQYF.

This clone is a singleton in its sample. The chain combines TRBV5-6 with TRBJ2-7; possibly TRBD1 for D (7 bases). The V end was cut by 4 bases, the J end by 7 bases, with 12 bases between. Germline values: CDR1 SGHDT, CDR2 YYEEEE. The CDR3 totals 12 residues. For the CDR3, the DNA is TGTGCCAGCAGCCGCGGGACAGCGGAGCAGTACTTC. This gives the protein CASSRGTAEQYF.

The gene calls are TRBV14 and TRBJ2-7, with D unclear. V lost 1 base and J lost 3, with 10 bases in between. The CDR3 spans 14 residues. Germline CDR1 SGHDN, CDR2 FVKESK. Here the CDR3 reads CASSQVQPFYEQYF. Written as DNA, the CDR3 is TGTGCCAGCAGCCAAGTACAGCCATTCTACGAGCAGTACTTC.

The CDR3 here is CASSPRLGTIANYGYTF. The CDR3 DNA reads as TGTGCCAGCTCACCACGATTGGGAACTATAGCTAACTATGGCTACACCTTC. This chain joins TRBV18 and TRBJ1-2; D unclear. This CDR3 has 17 residues. Trimming pared 1 base from V and 0 bases from J, leaving 15 bases between. Germline V gene data show CDR1 as KGHSH and CDR2 as LQKENI.

V gene TRBV6-6 combines with J gene TRBJ1-3; D perhaps matches TRBD1 (6 bases). Germline V gene lookup returns CDR1 MNHNY and CDR2 SVGAGI (reference sequence). This CDR3 region has 15 residues. V was cut by 2 bases and J by 8 bases, with 16 bases left in between. The CDR3 protein is CASSYARGRRDTIYF. As DNA, the CDR3 is TGTGCCAGCAGTTACGCAAGGGGGAGACGGGACACCATATATTTT.

The gene calls are TRBV5-1 and TRBJ2-5; D might be TRBD1 or TRBD2, each matching 5 bases. The CDR3 has 16 amino acids. The germline CDR1 and CDR2 sequences are SGHRS and YFSETQ. Trimming cost V 2 bases and J 3 bases, with 17 bases left between them. The CDR3 DNA reads TGCGCCAGCAGCTTCGGCGGGCAGGGTCCCAAAGAGACCCAGTACTTC. This gives the protein CASSFGGQGPKETQYF.

CDR3 in DNA: TGTGCCAGTAGGCTCGCCGGGGAGCTGTTTTTT. Its protein product is CASRLAGELFF. This chain uses TRBV19 with TRBJ2-2; unclear D gene. Germline CDR1 reads LNHDA; CDR2 reads SQIVND (reference sequence). The V and J ends lost 6 bases and 6 bases respectively, with 5 bases between them. The CDR3 is 11 residues long.

The J gene is TRBJ2-1, the V gene TRBV27; D is ambiguous. V was trimmed by 3 bases and J by 2 bases, leaving 11 bases between them. From germline, CDR1 is MNHEY and CDR2 SMNVEV (reference sequence). The CDR3 consists of 15 residues. CDR3 bases: TGTGCCAGCAGTTTCGTACCGGACGCCTACAATGAGCAGTTCTTC. It is translated as CASSFVPDAYNEQFF.

This CDR3 is CASSISPGASSYNEQFF. The DNA for the CDR3 is TGTGCCAGTAGTATTTCGCCAGGGGCTAGCTCCTACAATGAGCAGTTCTTC. The J gene is TRBJ2-1, the V gene TRBV19, with D perhaps matching TRBD1 (6 bases). Trimming took off 3 bases at V and 0 bases at J, with 15 bases between the two ends. The CDR3 is 17 residues long. Germline V gene sequence: CDR1 LNHDA, CDR2 SQIVND (reference sequence).

The chain carries TRBV29-1 and TRBJ2-2, with D perhaps matching TRBD1 (5 bases). Trimming took off 7 bases at V and 6 bases at J, with 12 bases between the two ends. Germline V gene data show CDR1 as SQVTM and CDR2 as ANQGSEA. This CDR3 region has 12 residues. The CDR3 reads CSASLRAGELFF. The DNA for the CDR3 is TGCAGCGCCTCCCTCAGGGCCGGGGAGCTGTTTTTT.

The V and J genes are TRBV18 and TRBJ2-1, with 9 bases aligning to TRBD1. The CDR3 is 14 residues long. V lost 8 bases to trimming and J lost 6 bases; unmatched junction nucleotides: 8. The germline V gene encodes CDR1 KGHSH and CDR2 LQKENI. CDR3 residues: CASHPGTGSNEQFF. In DNA form, the CDR3 reads TGTGCCAGCCACCCCGGGACAGGGAGCAATGAGCAGTTCTTC.

This chain uses TRBV18 with TRBJ2-2, with D maybe TRBD2 (6 bases). The CDR3 has 18 residues. The V gene lost 3 bases and the J gene lost 0 bases, with 17 bases spanning the gap. CDR1 is KGHSH, CDR2 LQKENI, per germline. The CDR3 DNA follows: TGTGCCAGCTCACCCGGCCGGGGGACTGGATCGAACACCGGGGAGCTGTTTTTT. This translates into CASSPGRGTGSNTGELFF.

The chain combines TRBV6-1 with TRBJ1-2, with unresolved D. V was clipped by 5 bases and J by 4 bases, with 8 bases between them. CDR1 is MNHNS and CDR2 is SASEGT in the germline V gene. The CDR3 contains 12 residues. The CDR3 bases are TGTGCCAGCAGTTATGGCCGCTATGGCTACACCTTC. Protein sequence: CASSYGRYGYTF.